This TCR beta chain appears in the sequencing data of a study of control samples from healthy donors and cancer patients. The V gene end was trimmed by 3 bases and the J gene end by 0 bases; junction bases not matched to a gene: 7. Per germline, CDR1 MGHRA and CDR2 YSYEKL. The CDR3 totals 16 residues. TCRdb keeps only in-frame clones here, not all; method: immunoSEQ multiplex PCR. This sample has more than 95,000 clones, with over 75% found just once. The sample taken for sequencing was blood. The clonotype comes from a man in his forties or fifties in good health. The V and J genes are TRBV4-1 and TRBJ1-1, with 7 bases lining up with TRBD1. The CDR3 loop is CASSQPRQGVNTEAFF. CDR3 nucleotides: TGCGCCAGCAGCCAGCCTAGACAGGGAGTGAACACTGAAGCTTTCTTT.